This TCR beta chain originates from a study of control samples from healthy donors and cancer patients. Assay used: immunoSEQ multiplex PCR; TCRdb lists only in-frame clones, some missing. The sample records some 130,000 clones, approximately 90% being singletons. This clone was counted only a few times. Trimming removed 3 bases at V and 4 bases at J, with 13 bases between. Germline V gene lookup returns CDR1 MNHEY and CDR2 SMNVEV (reference sequence). The length of the CDR3 is 15 residues. The chain has TRBV27 and TRBJ2-1, with D possibly TRBD1 on 6 matching bases. The specimen sequenced was blood. The receptor's source is a young woman in good health. The CDR3 DNA follows: TGTGCCAGCAGTTTCCCAGGGGACCTATACAATGAGCAGTTCTTC. It specifies CASSFPGDLYNEQFF.